This T cell receptor beta chain was sequenced in a study of cytomegalovirus exposure and HLA in healthy donors. Concerning this clone: Its antigen is unknown.

Findings and caveats of the study: Relative to the approximately 670-donor mean, N-insertions were reportedly fewer in an Asian-associated ancestry cluster in a later analysis. Accurate HLA-A and HLA-B prediction from TCR beta sequences was reported for most subjects. Differences between HLA loci emerged in a later analysis of TCR association rates, with DRB1 most and HLA-C fewest. Follow-up analysis later connected one missense variant in DCLRE1C with trimming of TCR beta V- and J-genes.

The study ran its PCR with 60 Vbeta and 13 Jbeta primers. The table came from immunoSEQ multiplex PCR; TCRdb's copy has only in-frame clones and leaves some out. This table holds some 120,000 clones, approximately 80% found once. V trimming: 5 bases; J trimming: 5 bases; junction bases outside the gene matches: 10. Germline V gene sequence: CDR1 SEHNR, CDR2 FQNEAQ (reference sequence). The CDR3 is 15 amino acids. The sequence derives from a woman in her thirties or forties in good health and CMV-seropositive. This sequence joins TRBV7-9 and TRBJ2-5, with TRBD2 identical over 8 bases. Sequencing was carried out using PBMCs. The CDR3 loop reads CASSPAGGGWETQYF. CDR3 nucleotides: TGTGCCAGCAGCCCTGCGGGGGGTGGGTGGGAGACCCAGTACTTC.